The rows below give T cell receptor beta chains drawn from one sample of a study of T cells after yellow fever vaccination. TCRdb reprocessed the 5' RACE reads with MiXCR, giving one entry per CDR3 protein. The sample carries some 600,000 distinct CDR3 sequences, around an eighth recorded once. Sequencing used PBMCs, obtained on the day of the yellow fever booster vaccination. All receptors come from a man younger than 40 who received the YFV17D yellow fever vaccine. Each CDR3 is given with its conserved first and last residue. The order of the fields is CDR3 protein, CDR3 DNA, J gene, D gene, clone size, V gene. The D gene is left open where the match is weak. Clone size is not always given. Where it is, it says once, few, many or a class for expanded clones.

CDR3: CSVEGTARSPGYTF
DNA: TGCAGCGTCGAGGGGACAGCCCGTAGCCCTGGCTACACCTTC
J: TRBJ1-2
D: TRBD1
size: few
V: TRBV29-1

CDR3: CASRRTTPSLNEQFF
DNA: TGTGCCAGCAGACGGACTACCCCCTCTTTAAATGAGCAGTTCTTC
J: TRBJ2-1
D: -
size: many
V: TRBV6-2/TRBV6-3

CDR3: CSVSPNTGELFF
DNA: TGCAGCGTAAGCCCGAACACCGGGGAGCTGTTTTTT
J: TRBJ2-2
D: -
size: many
V: TRBV29-1

CDR3: CASSLTGGRNTEAFF
DNA: TGTGCCAGCAGCTTGACGGGGGGACGGAACACTGAAGCTTTCTTT
J: TRBJ1-1
D: -
size: -
V: TRBV5-6

CDR3: CASSLNRTGRPPQFF
DNA: TGTGCCAGCAGCCTTAACAGGACTGGGCGGCCCCCGCAGTTCTTC
J: TRBJ2-1
D: -
size: -
V: TRBV7-8

CDR3: CASRKRTNEQFF
DNA: TGTGCCAGCAGAAAGCGGACAAATGAGCAGTTCTTC
J: TRBJ2-1
D: -
size: few
V: TRBV21-1

CDR3: CATTGGIRDTQYF
DNA: TGTGCCACGACAGGGGGCATTAGGGATACGCAGTATTTT
J: TRBJ2-3
D: TRBD1
size: -
V: TRBV10-3

CDR3: CASSWTGVRETQYF
DNA: TGTGCCAGCAGTTGGACAGGGGTTCGAGAGACCCAGTACTTC
J: TRBJ2-5
D: TRBD1
size: -
V: TRBV12-3/TRBV12-4

CDR3: CATSDPTSGRNTDTQYF
DNA: TGTGCCACCAGTGACCCGACTAGCGGGAGAAACACAGATACGCAGTATTTT
J: TRBJ2-3
D: TRBD2
size: -
V: TRBV24-1

CDR3: CASLRTSGKPYEQYF
DNA: TGTGCCAGCTTAAGGACTAGCGGGAAACCCTACGAGCAGTACTTC
J: TRBJ2-7
D: TRBD2
size: -
V: TRBV7-2

CDR3: CASSELGGIFYEQYF
DNA: TGTGCCAGCAGTGAATTAGGCGGGATCTTCTACGAGCAGTACTTC
J: TRBJ2-7
D: -
size: -
V: TRBV6-1

CDR3: CASSLEGSWGEQFF
DNA: TGCGCCAGCAGCTTGGAGGGCTCATGGGGTGAGCAGTTCTTC
J: TRBJ2-1
D: -
size: -
V: TRBV5-1

CDR3: CASSEDISGLIPFF
DNA: TGTGCCAGCAGTGAAGATATTAGCGGACTAATCCCCTTCTTC
J: TRBJ2-7
D: -
size: -
V: TRBV6-1

CDR3: CASSEPGTGHYGYTF
DNA: TGTGCCAGTAGCGAACCCGGGACAGGGCACTATGGCTACACCTTC
J: TRBJ1-2
D: TRBD1
size: -
V: TRBV19

CDR3: CASSQDRSTTQYF
DNA: TGTGCCAGCAGCCAAGATAGGTCGACGACCCAGTACTTC
J: TRBJ2-5
D: -
size: few
V: TRBV3-1

CDR3: CASSVAPGPNTEAFF
DNA: TGTGCCAGCAGCGTAGCCCCGGGACCGAACACTGAAGCTTTCTTT
J: TRBJ1-1
D: -
size: -
V: TRBV9

CDR3: CSVEDWGTGRVETQYF
DNA: TGCAGCGTTGAAGATTGGGGGACAGGGCGGGTAGAGACCCAGTACTTC
J: TRBJ2-5
D: TRBD1
size: few
V: TRBV29-1

CDR3: CASSLCRRGDEQYF
DNA: TGTGCCAGCAGCTTATGTAGAAGGGGCGACGAGCAGTACTTC
J: TRBJ2-7
D: -
size: few
V: TRBV11-3

CDR3: CASSFGTGYGYTF
DNA: TGTGCCAGCAGTTTTGGGACAGGGTATGGCTACACCTTC
J: TRBJ1-2
D: TRBD1
size: -
V: TRBV12-3/TRBV12-4

CDR3: CASSSGVTGEQYF
DNA: TGTGCCAGCAGCTCGGGCGTCACGGGGGAGCAGTACTTC
J: TRBJ2-7
D: -
size: -
V: TRBV7-2

CDR3: CASSQDSPTQYF
DNA: TGTGCCAGCAGCCAGGACTCCCCGACCCAGTACTTC
J: TRBJ2-5
D: -
size: many
V: TRBV12-3/TRBV12-4

CDR3: CASSLAQIHEQYF
DNA: TGCGCCAGCAGCTTGGCACAGATCCACGAGCAGTACTTC
J: TRBJ2-7
D: -
size: -
V: TRBV5-1

CDR3: CASSLSGRPGEQYF
DNA: TGTGCCAGCAGCCTCAGCGGGAGGCCGGGCGAGCAGTACTTC
J: TRBJ2-7
D: TRBD2
size: many
V: TRBV7-2

CDR3: CSGATGTETQYF
DNA: TGCAGCGGGGCGACAGGGACGGAGACCCAGTACTTC
J: TRBJ2-5
D: TRBD1
size: many
V: TRBV29-1

CDR3: CASLTGTEPYGYTF
DNA: TGTGCCAGCCTCACGGGGACGGAGCCCTATGGCTACACCTTC
J: TRBJ1-2
D: -
size: few
V: TRBV18

CDR3: CSANAGTGDLDEAFF
DNA: TGCAGTGCTAACGCCGGGACAGGGGACTTGGATGAAGCTTTCTTT
J: TRBJ1-1
D: TRBD1
size: few
V: TRBV20-1

CDR3: CASSAAASGNSPLHF
DNA: TGTGCCAGTAGTGCCGCAGCTTCTGGAAATTCACCCCTCCACTTT
J: TRBJ1-6
D: -
size: few
V: TRBV19

CDR3: CATRSLHETQYF
DNA: TGTGCCACCAGATCACTTCACGAGACCCAGTACTTC
J: TRBJ2-5
D: -
size: -
V: TRBV15

CDR3: CASSRGSSETQYF
DNA: TGCGCCAGCAGTCGTGGCAGCTCGGAGACCCAGTACTTC
J: TRBJ2-5
D: -
size: few
V: TRBV10-1

CDR3: CASSSPRDRGAEAFF
DNA: TGTGCCAGCAGTTCGCCCAGGGACAGGGGAGCTGAAGCTTTCTTT
J: TRBJ1-1
D: TRBD1
size: few
V: TRBV12-3/TRBV12-4

CDR3: CASSWGLAGGSYNEQFF
DNA: TGTGCCAGCAGCTGGGGACTAGCGGGAGGATCCTACAATGAGCAGTTCTTC
J: TRBJ2-1
D: TRBD2
size: -
V: TRBV7-9

CDR3: CASSLNPGYGNTIYF
DNA: TGTGCCAGCAGCTTAAACCCAGGTTATGGAAACACCATATATTTT
J: TRBJ1-3
D: -
size: -
V: TRBV7-2

CDR3: CASSLAVSRGYNEQFF
DNA: TGTGCCAGCAGCTTGGCCGTCTCCCGGGGATACAATGAGCAGTTCTTC
J: TRBJ2-1
D: -
size: few
V: TRBV5-5

CDR3: CASSFGTGVYNEQFF
DNA: TGTGCCAGCAGCTTTGGGACAGGGGTATACAATGAGCAGTTCTTC
J: TRBJ2-1
D: TRBD1
size: -
V: TRBV7-9

CDR3: CASSQEGQKLFF
DNA: TGCGCCAGCAGCCAAGAAGGTCAAAAACTGTTTTTT
J: TRBJ1-4
D: -
size: few
V: TRBV4-3

CDR3: CASSPNWDRGRGYTF
DNA: TGTGCCAGCTCACCAAACTGGGATAGGGGGCGCGGCTACACCTTC
J: TRBJ1-2
D: TRBD1
size: few
V: TRBV18

CDR3: CASSTGEGRDTQYF
DNA: TGCGCCAGCAGCACGGGGGAGGGTAGAGATACGCAGTATTTT
J: TRBJ2-3
D: TRBD2
size: -
V: TRBV5-1

CDR3: CASSYHATYNEQFF
DNA: TGTGCCAGCAGTTACCACGCGACGTACAATGAGCAGTTCTTC
J: TRBJ2-1
D: -
size: few
V: TRBV6-2/TRBV6-3

CDR3: CASSLAPGQATSPLHF
DNA: TGTGCCAGCAGCTTAGCACCGGGACAGGCGACTTCACCCCTCCACTTT
J: TRBJ1-6
D: TRBD1
size: few
V: TRBV5-4

CDR3: CASSLLGGQQETQYF
DNA: TGTGCCAGCAGCTTATTAGGGGGTCAGCAAGAGACCCAGTACTTC
J: TRBJ2-5
D: -
size: -
V: TRBV11-2

CDR3: CASGSTGPYNEQFF
DNA: TGCGCCAGCGGGTCGACGGGGCCCTACAATGAGCAGTTCTTC
J: TRBJ2-1
D: -
size: -
V: TRBV4-3

CDR3: CSARRARDLSDTQYF
DNA: TGCAGTGCTAGAAGGGCACGGGATCTATCAGATACGCAGTATTTT
J: TRBJ2-3
D: -
size: few
V: TRBV20-1

CDR3: CASSWRTGSEKLFF
DNA: TGTGCCAGCAGCTGGAGGACAGGAAGTGAAAAACTGTTTTTT
J: TRBJ1-4
D: TRBD1
size: many
V: TRBV7-2

CDR3: CASLPSGRYEQYF
DNA: TGTGCCAGCTTACCTAGCGGACGCTACGAGCAGTACTTC
J: TRBJ2-7
D: TRBD2
size: few
V: TRBV18

CDR3: CASSYSSSRGEFF
DNA: TGTGCCAGCAGTTACTCGAGTAGCAGGGGTGAGTTCTTC
J: TRBJ2-1
D: -
size: -
V: TRBV6-6

CDR3: CASSPIMTSQETGYF
DNA: TGTGCCAGCTCACCAATAATGACTAGCCAGGAGACCGGGTACTTC
J: TRBJ2-5
D: TRBD2
size: -
V: TRBV18

CDR3: CASSLSASYEQYF
DNA: TGCGCCAGCAGCTTGTCGGCTAGTTACGAGCAGTACTTC
J: TRBJ2-7
D: -
size: few
V: TRBV5-1

CDR3: CASSFRGMSQPQHF
DNA: TGTGCCAGCAGTTTCCGGGGGATGAGTCAGCCCCAGCATTTT
J: TRBJ1-5
D: -
size: -
V: TRBV28

CDR3: CAWSHKLGDSNYGYTF
DNA: TGTGCCTGGAGTCACAAGTTAGGGGACTCCAACTATGGCTACACCTTC
J: TRBJ1-2
D: -
size: -
V: TRBV30

CDR3: CASSPDRGTDTQYF
DNA: TGTGCCAGCAGCCCGGACAGGGGCACAGATACGCAGTATTTT
J: TRBJ2-3
D: TRBD1
size: many
V: TRBV5-1

CDR3: CASSQVRDSQETQYF
DNA: TGTGCCAGCAGCCAAGTTAGGGACAGCCAAGAGACCCAGTACTTC
J: TRBJ2-5
D: TRBD1
size: many
V: TRBV4-2

CDR3: CASKRDSGTTGELFF
DNA: TGTGCCAGCAAGAGGGATAGCGGGACGACCGGGGAGCTGTTTTTT
J: TRBJ2-2
D: TRBD2
size: few
V: TRBV6-1

CDR3: CASSLDSQVPNIQYF
DNA: TGTGCCAGCAGCCTAGACTCGCAGGTACCTAACATTCAGTACTTC
J: TRBJ2-4
D: -
size: few
V: TRBV3-1

CDR3: CATQGAGELFF
DNA: TGTGCCACCCAGGGGGCCGGGGAGCTGTTTTTT
J: TRBJ2-2
D: TRBD1
size: -
V: TRBV2

CDR3: CASSPRGQLEAFF
DNA: TGTGCCAGCTCACCACGCGGGCAGCTTGAAGCTTTCTTT
J: TRBJ1-1
D: -
size: -
V: TRBV18

CDR3: CASSPSGWRESYEQYF
DNA: TGTGCCAGCAGCCCCAGCGGGTGGCGGGAGTCCTACGAGCAGTACTTC
J: TRBJ2-7
D: TRBD2
size: few
V: TRBV9

CDR3: CASTGTGIGYAEAFF
DNA: TGTGCCAGCACTGGGACAGGGATCGGTTATGCTGAAGCTTTCTTT
J: TRBJ1-1
D: TRBD1
size: -
V: TRBV7-2

CDR3: CSAKAGADTQYF
DNA: TGCAGTGCTAAAGCGGGGGCAGATACGCAGTATTTT
J: TRBJ2-3
D: TRBD2
size: many
V: TRBV20-1

CDR3: CAGSRLAGDTGELFF
DNA: TGTGCCGGCTCGAGACTAGCGGGGGACACCGGGGAGCTGTTTTTT
J: TRBJ2-2
D: TRBD2
size: few
V: TRBV12-3/TRBV12-4